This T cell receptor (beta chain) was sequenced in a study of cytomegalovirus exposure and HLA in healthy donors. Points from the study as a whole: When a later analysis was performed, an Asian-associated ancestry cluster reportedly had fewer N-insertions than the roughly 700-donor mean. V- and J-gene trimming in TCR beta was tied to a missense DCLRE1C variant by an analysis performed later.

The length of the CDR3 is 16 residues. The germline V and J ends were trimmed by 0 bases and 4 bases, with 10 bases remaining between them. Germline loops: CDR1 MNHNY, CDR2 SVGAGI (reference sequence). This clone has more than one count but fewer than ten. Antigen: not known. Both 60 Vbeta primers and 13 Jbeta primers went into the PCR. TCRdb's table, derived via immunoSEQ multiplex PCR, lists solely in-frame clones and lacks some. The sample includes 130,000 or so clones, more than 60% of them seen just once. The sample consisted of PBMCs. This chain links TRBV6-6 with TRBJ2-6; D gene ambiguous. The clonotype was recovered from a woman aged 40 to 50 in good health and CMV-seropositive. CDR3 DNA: TGTGCCAGCAGTTACTCAGACATCCGGGGGGCCAACGTCCTGACTTTC. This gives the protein CASSYSDIRGANVLTF.